The 7 T cell receptor beta chains given below trace back to one sample, sequenced in a study of vaccination effects on CD4 cells after COVID-19. After expansion with viral peptide pools in the ViraFEST assay, antigen-specific CD4+ T cells were sequenced. CD4+ T cell isolation took place after approximately 11 days of culture. No cognate antigen is known for these TCRs. The protocol was immunoSEQ multiplex PCR, while the TCRdb copy is restricted to in-frame clones and leaves out a portion. The sample carries tens of thousands of clones, roughly 63% recorded once. Specimen: CD4+ T cells from PBMCs cultured with HCoV-229E spike peptides, collected before COVID-19 vaccination. These receptors all come from a human donor who received a COVID-19 vaccine.

The genes are TRBV25-1 and TRBJ2-1; 8 bases match TRBD2. This CDR3 has 13 amino acids. Germline loops: CDR1 MGHDK, CDR2 SYGVNS. V dropped 7 bases and J dropped 6; count of bases not matched to a gene: 5. The CDR3 region is CASNRGGSNEQFF. The CDR3 DNA follows: TGTGCCAGCAATCGCGGGGGGAGCAATGAGCAGTTCTTC. Full variable domain (remainder filled in from reference TRBV25-1 and TRBJ2-1): EADIYQTPRYLVIGTGKKITLECSQTMGHDKMYWYQQDPGMELHLIHYSYGVNSTEKGDLSSESTVSRIRTEHFPLTLESARPSHTSQYLCASNRGGSNEQFFGPGTRLTVL.

The chain joins TRBV19 to TRBJ1-2; D is ambiguous. The germline V gene has CDR1 LNHDA and CDR2 SQIVND (reference sequence). CDR3 size: 15 residues. The CDR3, as DNA: TGTCCCTCATGCGGTTCACCCTCCCATGACTATGGCTACACCTTC. This translates into CPSCGSPSHDYGYTF.

The chain links TRBV29-1 to TRBJ2-1; D gene uncertain. Germline values: CDR1 SQVTM, CDR2 ANQGSEA. CDR3 length: 16 amino acids. With 3 bases removed from V and 1 base from J, the gap between germline ends came to 16 bases. CDR3 sequence (DNA): TGCAGCGTTGAGCCCCTGAAATTTGGGTCCTACAATGAGCAGTTCTTC. Amino acid sequence: CSVEPLKFGSYNEQFF.

The chain uses TRBV5-6 and TRBJ2-3, with TRBD2 matching over 8 bases. Germline trimming cut 4 bases from V and 7 bases from J; bases unmatched to any gene: 14. The CDR3 runs 16 residues. From germline, CDR1 is SGHDT and CDR2 YYEEEE. CDR3 protein: CASSPEERGTPYTQYF. The CDR3 DNA reads as TGTGCCAGCAGCCCTGAGGAGCGGGGGACCCCTTATACGCAGTATTTT. The whole variable domain, remainder taken from reference TRBV5-6 and TRBJ2-3, is DAGVTQSPTHLIKTRGQQVTLRCSPKSGHDTVSWYQQALGQGPQFIFQYYEEEERQRGNFPDRFSGHQFPNYSSELNVNALLLGDSALYLCASSPEERGTPYTQYFGPGTRLTVL.

The V gene is TRBV30, the J gene TRBJ1-6, with D hard to call. Trimming cost V 4 bases and J 10 bases, with 14 bases left between them. The germline V gene encodes CDR1 GTSNPN and CDR2 SVGIG (reference sequence). This CDR3 is 13 amino acids long. The CDR3 loop reads CAWNTLLGSPLHF. CDR3 nucleotides: TGTGCCTGGAACACCCTACTGGGGTCACCCCTCCACTTT.

This clone was seen a handful of times. The V and J genes are TRBV28 and TRBJ1-2; D unresolved. Germline V gene sequence: CDR1 MDHEN, CDR2 SYDVKM. V was clipped by 2 bases and J by 8 bases, with 3 bases between them. The CDR3 loop spans 10 amino acids. This CDR3 is CASSLVGYTF. DNA of the CDR3: TGTGCCAGCAGTTTAGTGGGCTACACCTTC.

The chain combines TRBV12-3 or TRBV12-4 with TRBJ2-5, with a tentative D call TRBD2 (5 bases). Trimming took 5 bases from V and 4 from J, leaving 11 bases between them. The CDR3 is 13 amino acids. The CDR3: CASSIRRSETQYF. In DNA form, the CDR3 reads TGTGCCAGCAGTATTAGGAGGTCAGAGACCCAGTACTTC.